These 17 T cell receptor beta chains originate from one sample sequenced in a study of CD8+ T cells in alopecia areata. Reverse transcribed after extraction, RNA yielded cDNA as the sequencing template. Profiled with immunoSEQ multiplex PCR; TCRdb holds only in-frame clones, not every one. The sample records hundreds of thousands of clones, around 66% being singletons. Noted treatment: oral pan-JAK inhibitor, 5-10 mg twice daily. Source: CD4+ T cells sorted from blood, taken around week 46, from a patient treated with tofacitinib. The receptors here all came from a human donor with alopecia areata.

V is TRBV28 and J is TRBJ2-5, with D possibly matching TRBD2 (7 bases). The CDR3 has 15 amino acids. Germline assignment: CDR1 MDHEN and CDR2 SYDVKM. Trimming pared 2 bases from V and 7 bases from J, leaving 17 bases between. CDR3 amino acids: CASSLGGGASGTQYF. CDR3 DNA: TGTGCCAGCAGTTTAGGAGGGGGGGCCTCGGGGACCCAGTACTTC.

This clone turned up a few times. This CDR3 is also generated by other DNA sequences in the sample. The rearrangement links TRBV29-1 to TRBJ1-1; D is undetermined. The germline V and J ends were trimmed by 6 bases and 1 base, with 9 bases remaining between them. The V gene's germline CDR1 is SQVTM and CDR2 ANQGSEA. The CDR3 extends over 12 amino acids. This CDR3 reads CSVDGGNTEAFF. In nucleotides, the CDR3 is TGCAGCGTGGACGGAGGGAACACTGAAGCTTTCTTT.

The chain recombines TRBV29-1 with TRBJ2-3; D possibly matches TRBD1 or TRBD2 (5 bases each). V was trimmed by 3 bases and J by 1 base, leaving 11 bases between them. This CDR3 has 14 residues. The V gene's germline CDR1 is SQVTM and CDR2 ANQGSEA. The CDR3 DNA follows: TGCAGCGTTGAGCTTATGGGGGGCACAGATACGCAGTATTTT. The encoded protein is CSVELMGGTDTQYF.

This clone was detected a few times. The gene calls are TRBV23-1 and TRBJ2-4; 10 positions match TRBD1. TRBV23-1 is identified as an open reading frame with a role that is uncertain. The CDR3 totals 15 residues. V lost 3 bases to trimming and J lost 6 bases; unmatched junction nucleotides: 5. CDR3 in DNA: TGCGCCAGCAGTCACCTCGGACAGGGGGGAAACATTCAGTACTTC. This gives the protein CASSHLGQGGNIQYF.

In this sample, this clone turned up a few times. This sequence joins TRBV5-1 and TRBJ1-1; D call uncertain. Germline V gene lookup returns CDR1 SGHRS and CDR2 YFSETQ. This CDR3 contains 15 residues. Deletions cut 5 bases from V and 1 base from J, with 15 bases between. This CDR3 is CASSSTDAGNTEAFF. The CDR3 nucleotides read TGCGCCAGCAGTTCTACGGACGCGGGGAACACTGAAGCTTTCTTT.

The table lists this clone with a few counts. The chain recombines TRBV19 with TRBJ1-1; no firm D call. Germline CDR1 is LNHDA and CDR2 is SQIVND (reference sequence). This CDR3 spans 13 amino acids. V was shortened by 5 bases and J by 1 base, with 8 bases between the two germline ends. The CDR3 here is CASSRTSNTEAFF. The DNA of the CDR3 is TGTGCCAGTAGTCGGACCTCGAACACTGAAGCTTTCTTT. Drawing the rest from reference TRBV19 and TRBJ1-1, the complete variable domain is DGGITQSPKYLFRKEGQNVTLSCEQNLNHDAMYWYRQDPGQGLRLIYYSQIVNDFQKGDIAEGYSVSREKKESFPLTVTSAQKNPTAFYLCASSRTSNTEAFFGQGTRLTVV.

In nucleotides, the CDR3 is TGTGCCAGCAGTTTTTTGGCCCCCAGCGGGGGGAAACAAGAGACCCAGTACTTC. Its protein is CASSFLAPSGGKQETQYF. V is TRBV27 and J is TRBJ2-5; TRBD2 matches 9 bases. The CDR3 is 18 amino acids. Germline CDR1 and CDR2: MNHEY and SMNVEV (reference sequence). Unmatched junction bases numbered 13, after V lost 3 bases and J lost 2 bases.

The chain combines TRBV30 with TRBJ2-1; 7 positions match TRBD1. The germline V gene encodes CDR1 GTSNPN and CDR2 SVGIG (reference sequence). The junction had 7 bases not matched to a gene; V was cut back by 1 base and J by 4 bases. CDR3 length: 15 amino acids. CDR3 bases: TGTGCCTGGAGTGATGGGACAGCACTTTACAATGAGCAGTTCTTC. This translates into CAWSDGTALYNEQFF.

The chain carries TRBV7-2 and TRBJ2-6; no firm D call. The length of the CDR3 is 16 residues. The V and J ends lost 1 base and 1 base respectively, with 8 bases between them. Germline loops: CDR1 SGHTA, CDR2 FQGNSA. CDR3 sequence (DNA): TGTGCCAGCAGCTTAGGGACCCCATCTGGGGCCAACGTCCTGACTTTC. This sequence encodes CASSLGTPSGANVLTF. The entire variable domain, with the rest obtained from reference TRBV7-2 and TRBJ2-6, is as follows: GAGVSQSPSNKVTEKGKDVELRCDPISGHTALYWYRQSLGQGLEFLIYFQGNSAPDKSGLPSDRFSAERTGGSVSTLTIQRTQQEDSAVYLCASSLGTPSGANVLTFGAGSRLTVL.

This clone was observed once. The chain carries TRBV5-1 and TRBJ2-7; D is perhaps TRBD2 (5 bases). The CDR3 covers 15 residues. V lost 0 bases to trimming and J lost 0 bases, with 10 bases between them. The germline CDR1 and CDR2 sequences are SGHRS and YFSETQ. CDR3 bases: TGCGCCAGCAGCTTGGGAGCGGTCAGCTCCTACGAGCAGTACTTC. Translating gives CASSLGAVSSYEQYF.

This clone was observed a handful of times. This chain connects TRBV29-1 to TRBJ1-2; D call uncertain. Trimming removed 7 bases at V and 5 bases at J, with 17 bases between. The germline V gene has CDR1 SQVTM and CDR2 ANQGSEA. The CDR3 contains 13 residues. CDR3 protein: CSGGEGAGYGYTF. The CDR3, as DNA: TGCAGCGGGGGTGAGGGAGCTGGATATGGCTACACCTTC.

This chain joins TRBV6-5 and TRBJ1-4, with unresolved D. Between the trimmed V and J ends, which lost 0 bases and 8 bases, there was a span of 13 bases. The germline V gene has CDR1 MNHEY and CDR2 SVGAGI. The CDR3 totals 15 residues. The CDR3 DNA is TGTGCCAGCAGTTACTCGACAAGATCGAACGAAAAACTGTTTTTT. Amino acids: CASSYSTRSNEKLFF.

This clone has more than one count but fewer than ten. The V gene is TRBV18, the J gene TRBJ2-2; D is unresolved. The germline V and J ends were trimmed by 0 bases and 1 base, with 3 bases remaining between them. The germline V gene encodes CDR1 KGHSH and CDR2 LQKENI. The CDR3 contains 14 residues. Here the CDR3 DNA reads TGTGCCAGCTCACCACCGCAGAACACCGGGGAGCTGTTTTTT. Protein product: CASSPPQNTGELFF.

The chain has TRBV5-1 and TRBJ2-7; TRBD1 matches 9 bases. V shed 4 bases, J shed 7 bases, and the junction held 9 bases outside the gene matches. The CDR3 has 14 amino acids. Per the germline V gene, CDR1 is SGHRS and CDR2 is YFSETQ. The CDR3 coding sequence is TGCGCCAGCAGCCTGGGGACAGGGCCGGGTGAGCAGTACTTC. Its translation is CASSLGTGPGEQYF.

Many counts were recorded for this clone. The rearrangement links TRBV14 to TRBJ2-1; D remains ambiguous. Trimming removed 1 base at V and 9 bases at J, with 10 bases between. Germline CDR1 and CDR2: SGHDN and FVKESK. The CDR3 is 13 amino acids. In nucleotides, the CDR3 is TGTGCCAGCAGCCAAGGCGAAGTAGGTGAGCAGTTCTTC. Translating gives CASSQGEVGEQFF.

This sequence joins TRBV29-1 and TRBJ2-7, with 7 bases lining up with TRBD2. This CDR3 is built from 13 residues. J was trimmed by 3 bases and V by 0 bases; bases with no gene match: 2. The germline gives CDR1 SQVTM, CDR2 ANQGSEA. In DNA, the CDR3 is TGCAGCGTTGAAGATACGGGGGGCTACGAGCAGTACTTC. Protein sequence: CSVEDTGGYEQYF.

This rearrangement joins TRBV27 to TRBJ1-6; D is ambiguous. This CDR3 is 13 amino acids long. From germline, CDR1 is MNHEY and CDR2 SMNVEV (reference sequence). V lost 3 bases and J 8 bases, leaving 8 bases between the germline ends. The CDR3, as DNA: TGTGCCAGCAGTTTGAGGGTGGATTCACCCCTCCACTTT. This translates into CASSLRVDSPLHF.